The present TCR beta chain was sequenced within a study of sequential checkpoint blockade in melanoma. The wider study: Maintenance nivolumab came after either treatment sequence.

Treatment: randomized to nivolumab then ipilimumab (arm A) or the reverse (arm B). Per the germline V gene, CDR1 is SQVTM and CDR2 is ANQGSEA. This CDR3 has 15 amino acids. Measured with immunoSEQ multiplex PCR; TCRdb has only the in-frame clones, and not every one. The sample has about 32,000 clones, more than 65% seen once. This clonotype originated in a human donor with melanoma. The sequencing used CD8+ T cells sorted from blood (inferred from file names), collected from a patient given nivolumab and ipilimumab in sequence. The rearrangement joins TRBV29-1 to TRBJ2-5, with 11 positions matching TRBD1. Matching the DNA end better, TRBJ2-7 makes the J call doubtful. The chain's CDR3 is CSVELDRGLSYEQYF. The CDR3 nucleotides read TGCAGCGTTGAACTGGACAGGGGGCTTTCCTACGAGCAGTACTTC.